These T cell receptor beta chains were read from a single sample in a study of CD8 T cells in Susac syndrome. TCRdb reprocessed the immunoSEQ multiplex PCR reads with MiXCR, giving one entry per CDR3 protein. The sample carries 150,000 to 200,000 distinct CDR3 sequences, roughly 96% recorded once. Sequencing used CD4+ T cells from PBMCs. The source is a human donor with multiple sclerosis. Each CDR3 is given with its conserved first and last residue. D genes are given only for firm matches. Rows may omit the clone size; those that give it use once, few, many or a size class.

>-|TRBJ1-1|TRBV12-5|-
TGTGCTAGTGGTTTGGACAGGGTGAACACTGAAGCTTTCTTT
CASGLDRVNTEAFF
>TRBD2|TRBJ2-5|TRBV20-1|-
TGCAGTGCTAGAGAACTAGCGGGGGGTTCCGAGACCCAGTACTTC
CSARELAGGSETQYF
>TRBD1|TRBJ2-7|TRBV10-3|-
TGTGCCATCACCGGGACAGGGGACTACGAGCAGTACTTC
CAITGTGDYEQYF
>-|TRBJ2-4|TRBV6-2/TRBV6-3|-
TGTGCCAGCAGCTCCTCAGGGCCGGGAAACATTCAGTACTTC
CASSSSGPGNIQYF
>-|TRBJ1-2|TRBV5-6|once
TGTGCCAGCAGCCCATTGGGTGGGGCGTATGGCTACACCTTC
CASSPLGGAYGYTF
>-|TRBJ1-2|TRBV7-9|-
TGTGCCAGCAGCTTCGAGGGGAACGGCTACACCTTC
CASSFEGNGYTF
>-|TRBJ2-1|TRBV30|once
TGTGCCTGGAGTCTAGCGTCCTACAATGAGCAGTTCTTC
CAWSLASYNEQFF
>TRBD2|TRBJ2-7|TRBV30|-
TGTGCCTGCCGGACTAGCGGGGAGGAGCAGTACTTC
CACRTSGEEQYF
>-|TRBJ1-4|TRBV9|-
TGTGCCAGCAGCGTAAGCCAAAATGAAAAACTGTTTTTT
CASSVSQNEKLFF
>-|TRBJ1-1|TRBV6-5|-
TGTGCCAGCAGCCGCGACACCCGCGTCGCTGAAGCTTTCTTT
CASSRDTRVAEAFF
>-|TRBJ1-5|TRBV4-1|-
TGCGCCAGCAGCCAAGAAAAGGGGAATCAGCCCCAGCATTTT
CASSQEKGNQPQHF
>-|TRBJ1-1|TRBV6-5|-
TGTGCCAGCAACCGCTGGGGGGGGGACACTGAAGCTTTCTTT
CASNRWGGDTEAFF
>TRBD1|TRBJ2-2|TRBV24-1|-
TGTGCCACCATCCTCCAGGGACAGGGGGCAGAGGCGAACACCGGGGAGCTGTTTTTT
CATILQGQGAEANTGELFF
>TRBD2|TRBJ2-5|TRBV27|once
TGTGCCAGCAGTTTAATAGCGGGGCCCCAGTACTTC
CASSLIAGPQYF
>-|TRBJ2-1|TRBV12-3/TRBV12-4|-
TGTGCCAGCAGTCGCGGCGTTCTGGGTTCCTACAATGAGCAGTTCTTC
CASSRGVLGSYNEQFF
>-|TRBJ2-1|TRBV5-1|-
TGCGCTAGCCATCGTGAAGTGGCCGACTACAATGAGCAGTTCTTC
CASHREVADYNEQFF
>TRBD1|TRBJ2-5|TRBV7-8|-
TGTGCCAGCAGCTCACGCCGGGACAGACAAGAGACCCAGTACTTC
CASSSRRDRQETQYF
>-|TRBJ1-2|TRBV7-9|once
TGTGCCAGCAGCCTTACAGGGTTCCCTGTCTATGGCTACACCTTC
CASSLTGFPVYGYTF
>-|TRBJ2-7|TRBV29-1|-
TGCAGCGTTGCGACAACCTACGAGCAGTACTTC
CSVATTYEQYF
>TRBD2|TRBJ2-7|TRBV18|-
TGTGCCAGCTCACCAATCAGCGGGGAAAACGAGCAGTACTTC
CASSPISGENEQYF
>-|TRBJ1-1|TRBV20-1|-
TGCAGTGCTAGAGATATGCAGAGGACTGAAGCTTTCTTT
CSARDMQRTEAFF
>TRBD1|TRBJ2-7|TRBV20-1|-
TGCAGTGCTAGAGATCAGAGACAGGGAACCTACGAGCAGTACTTC
CSARDQRQGTYEQYF
>-|TRBJ2-7|TRBV20-1|-
TGCAGTGCTAGTAAAGCGGAGCAGTACTTC
CSASKAEQYF
>-|TRBJ1-2|TRBV6-6|-
TGTGCCAGCAGCCCAGGGGCTTATAGTTATGGCTACACCTTC
CASSPGAYSYGYTF
>-|TRBJ2-3|TRBV3-1|once
TGTGCCAGCAGCCAAGAAAAAAGGTACACAGATACGCAGTATTTT
CASSQEKRYTDTQYF
>-|TRBJ2-1|TRBV3-1|-
TGTGCCAGCACCCCCAAGAGAGGGGGCTCCTACAATGAGCAGTTCTTC
CASTPKRGGSYNEQFF
>-|TRBJ1-1|TRBV1|-
-
CTSSPRWAKGNTEAFF
>-|TRBJ2-1|TRBV3-1|-
TGTGCCAGCAGCCAAGAAAGAGGGAGACTACCGTTCTTC
CASSQERGRLPFF
>-|TRBJ2-6|TRBV7-3|-
TGTGCCAGCAGCCTGACGGGGGGCACGTACTCTGGGGCCAACGTCCTGACTTTC
CASSLTGGTYSGANVLTF
>-|TRBJ1-1|TRBV20-1|once
TGCAGTGCTCCAGGGACGGCAGGGAACACTGAAGCTTTCTTT
CSAPGTAGNTEAFF
>-|TRBJ2-7|TRBV15|once
TGTGCCACCAGCAGAGACTATTCCTACGAGCAGTACTTC
CATSRDYSYEQYF
>-|TRBJ1-1|TRBV18|few
TGTGCCAGCTCACCCGGCTCCAACACTGAAGCTTTCTTT
CASSPGSNTEAFF
>-|TRBJ2-1|TRBV4-1|-
TGCGCCAGCAGCCAAGAAGGGCTTGGGTTTGCGCAGTTCTTC
CASSQEGLGFAQFF
>TRBD2|TRBJ2-5|TRBV7-6|-
TGTGCCAGCAGCTTTAGACTAGCGGGCCAAGAGACCCAGTACTTC
CASSFRLAGQETQYF
>TRBD1|TRBJ1-3|TRBV20-1|-
TGCAGTGCCCCGGGACAGACAAACACCATATATTTT
CSAPGQTNTIYF
>TRBD1|TRBJ2-1|TRBV3-1|-
TGTGCCAGCAGCCGAGCCGGGACAGGGTATAGCTCCTACAATGAGCAGTTCTTC
CASSRAGTGYSSYNEQFF
>-|TRBJ1-2|TRBV19|-
TGTGCCAGTAGTATAGATGGCAGGAACTATGGCTACACCTTC
CASSIDGRNYGYTF
>TRBD2|TRBJ2-2|TRBV30|-
TGTGCCTGGACTAGCGGGATGAAGAGAGGCGGGGAGCTGTTTTTT
CAWTSGMKRGGELFF
>-|TRBJ2-5|TRBV24-1|-
TGTGCCACAGGGGGAGCATACCAAGAGACCCAGTACTTC
CATGGAYQETQYF
>-|TRBJ2-1|TRBV12-3/TRBV12-4|-
TGTGCCAGCAGTCCACAGGGCTATGAGCAGTTCTTC
CASSPQGYEQFF
>-|TRBJ2-3|TRBV24-1|-
TGTGCCACCAGTGGAGGGTACGCAGATACGCAGTATTTT
CATSGGYADTQYF
>TRBD1|TRBJ2-3|TRBV9|-
TGTGCCAGCGGCCGATTCCAGGGGGGCACAGATACGCAGTATTTT
CASGRFQGGTDTQYF
>-|TRBJ2-5|TRBV27|-
TGTGCCAGCAGTACAGGCACGTCCCTCCAAGAGACCCAGTACTTC
CASSTGTSLQETQYF
>-|TRBJ2-3|TRBV24-1|-
TGTGCCACCTCGGTCTTAGATACGCAGTATTTT
CATSVLDTQYF
>-|TRBJ2-4|TRBV25-1|once
TGTGCCAGCAGTGAATATTGGAGTCCCAAAAACATTCAGTACTTC
CASSEYWSPKNIQYF
>-|TRBJ2-1|TRBV25-1|-
TGTGCCAGCAGTGAAGGGTCCACCTGGGATGAGCAGTTCTTC
CASSEGSTWDEQFF
>TRBD2|TRBJ2-5|TRBV5-1|-
TGCGCCAGCAGCTTGGCCGGCGGGGGACAAGAGACCCAGTACTTC
CASSLAGGGQETQYF
>TRBD2|TRBJ2-3|TRBV20-1|once
TGCAGTGCTAGATCGCGGGGGTTGGGGACAGATACGCAGTATTTT
CSARSRGLGTDTQYF
>-|TRBJ1-1|TRBV7-9|-
TGTGCCAGCAGCTTAGTTAGGGTCGACACTGAAGCTTTCTTT
CASSLVRVDTEAFF
>-|TRBJ1-4|TRBV29-1|once
TGCAGCGTTGGCGGTGGACAGTCTGAAAAACTGTTTTTT
CSVGGGQSEKLFF
>-|TRBJ2-1|TRBV20-1|-
TGCAGTGCTAGTACTGTCTACAATGAGCAGTTCTTC
CSASTVYNEQFF
>TRBD2|TRBJ2-5|TRBV24-1|-
TGTGCCACCAGTGATTTGCCTAGCGGGAGGACTGAGACCCAGTACTTC
CATSDLPSGRTETQYF
>-|TRBJ1-1|TRBV29-1|-
TGCAGCGTTGATGTAAGTCCAGGGACCCTACCCGTCGCTTTCTTT
CSVDVSPGTLPVAFF
>-|TRBJ2-7|TRBV19|-
TGTGCCAGTAGTGTGGGAGATCCGTCCGAGCAGTACTTC
CASSVGDPSEQYF